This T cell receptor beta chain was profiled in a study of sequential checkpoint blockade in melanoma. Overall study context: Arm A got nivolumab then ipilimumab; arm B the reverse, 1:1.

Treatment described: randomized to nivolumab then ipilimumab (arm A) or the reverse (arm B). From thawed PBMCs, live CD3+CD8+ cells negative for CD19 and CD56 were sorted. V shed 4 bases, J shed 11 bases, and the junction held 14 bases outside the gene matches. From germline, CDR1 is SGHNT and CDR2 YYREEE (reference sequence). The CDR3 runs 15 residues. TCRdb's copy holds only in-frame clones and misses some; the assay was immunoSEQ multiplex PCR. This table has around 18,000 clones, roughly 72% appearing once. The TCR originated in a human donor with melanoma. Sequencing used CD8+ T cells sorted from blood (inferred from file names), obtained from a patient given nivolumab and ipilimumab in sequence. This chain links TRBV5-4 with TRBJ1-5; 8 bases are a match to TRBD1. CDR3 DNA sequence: TGTGCCAGCAGCCTGTCGGGACAGGACCTTCTGGCCCAGCATTTT. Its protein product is CASSLSGQDLLAQHF.